This TCR beta chain is drawn from a study of monozygotic twins with inflammatory bowel disease. Germline CDR1 LNHDA, CDR2 SQIVND (reference sequence). CDR3 length equals 15 residues. Collection of an approximately 2.6 ml blood sample took place per donor. Template switching appended UMIs that held a 6-nucleotide sample barcode. Nested amplification of TCRalpha and TCRbeta cDNA involved two PCRs of about 16 and 10 cycles. TCRdb derives one entry per CDR3 protein from the 5' RACE reads, leaving out DNA. Its listing shows tens of thousands of distinct CDR3 sequences. Considering frequency, this clonotype is large.

The genes are TRBV19 and TRBJ1-1; TCRdb outputs TRBD1, but without DNA this stays unchecked. The specimen was blood. The receptor was derived from a human donor with ulcerative colitis or Crohn's disease, or a healthy co-twin of an affected twin (not recorded which). The CDR3 protein is CASKTGGHSYTEAFF.